One and the same sample provided the 12 T cell receptor beta chains below, sequenced in a study of control samples from healthy donors and cancer patients (dated by TCRdb to the early 2020s). Libraries were constructed by the immunoSEQ multiplex PCR assay. TCRdb provides this immuneACCESS table in a form limited to in-frame rearrangements. Some clones are lacking; in checked studies, under half of them reflect an unresolved V gene, and why the rest are absent is not known. The table for this sample lists around 130,000 clones; 85% to 90% of them were counted only once. The ten top clones hold 9.5% to 13% of the sample. Sequenced input: blood. All receptors come from a man in his thirties or forties in good health.

The chain employs TRBV7-2 and TRBJ2-2; 12 positions agree with TRBD1. Germline values: CDR1 SGHTA, CDR2 FQGNSA. The J segment lost 6 bases and the V segment lost 5 bases, leaving 7 bases of the junction unmatched. The CDR3 length is 16 residues. This CDR3 is CASSLGTGGAPGELFF. The CDR3 nucleotides are TGTGCCAGCAGCCTCGGGACAGGGGGCGCCCCCGGGGAGCTGTTTTTT.

The V and J genes are TRBV6-5 and TRBJ1-4; the D gene is possibly TRBD1 (5 bases). Germline V gives CDR1 MNHEY, CDR2 SVGAGI. V was trimmed by 2 bases and J by 3 bases, leaving 10 bases between them. The CDR3 spans 15 residues. The CDR3 reads CASSYGGAANEKLFF. The DNA for the CDR3 is TGTGCCAGCAGTTACGGAGGGGCTGCTAATGAAAAACTGTTTTTT.

This chain connects TRBV11-2 to TRBJ1-2, with TRBD1 as a possible D gene (5 bases). Trimming pared 5 bases from V and 9 bases from J, leaving 22 bases between. In germline, CDR1 is SGHAT, CDR2 FQNNGV. There are 15 residues in the CDR3. The CDR3 DNA follows: TGTGCCAGCAGCGCGATAGCCGGGACGGGGGGTAGCTACACCTTC. Translation: CASSAIAGTGGSYTF.

On this clone itself: Other DNA sequences in this specimen translate into the identical CDR3. This rearrangement joins TRBV12-3 or TRBV12-4 to TRBJ1-5; a possible D gene is TRBD1 (6 bases). This CDR3 region has 13 residues. Trimming left V 6 bases short and J 6 bases short, with 12 bases between. The CDR3 is CASSLGGAQPQHF. The CDR3 DNA reads as TGTGCCAGCAGCTTGGGGGGGGCTCAGCCCCAGCATTTT.

The gene calls are TRBV18 and TRBJ1-2; TRBD1 is a possible D gene (5 bases). This CDR3 comprises 19 residues. Germline V gene data show CDR1 as KGHSH and CDR2 as LQKENI. V was cut by 3 bases and J by 0 bases, with 23 bases left in between. The CDR3 DNA follows: TGTGCCAGCTCACCCGCTAGACTATTCCGGGACGGTGCTAACTATGGCTACACCTTC. Its translation: CASSPARLFRDGANYGYTF.

V is TRBV7-9 and J is TRBJ1-1; tentatively, D is TRBD1 (5 bases). Germline V gives CDR1 SEHNR, CDR2 FQNEAQ (reference sequence). Trimming left V 1 base short and J 6 bases short, with 12 bases between. CDR3 length: 14 amino acids. The CDR3 DNA reads as TGTGCCAGCAGCTTAGAAGGGGACGTGCCTGAAGCTTTCTTT. This gives the protein CASSLEGDVPEAFF.

The rearrangement links TRBV20-1 to TRBJ1-1; D is possibly TRBD1 (5 bases). Germline values: CDR1 DFQATT, CDR2 SNEGSKA (reference sequence). This CDR3 has 13 amino acids. V gave up 3 bases and J gave up 3 bases, with 11 bases separating them. The CDR3 reads CSASSGGDTEAFF. CDR3 bases: TGCAGTGCTAGTTCGGGAGGGGACACTGAAGCTTTCTTT.

The chain recombines TRBV14 with TRBJ1-1, with D possibly TRBD1 on 5 matching bases. Trimming left V 8 bases short and J 2 bases short, with 9 bases between. The CDR3 totals 12 residues. Germline loops: CDR1 SGHDN, CDR2 FVKESK. The CDR3 is CASAGVNTEAFF. As DNA, the CDR3 is TGTGCCAGCGCGGGGGTAAACACTGAAGCTTTCTTT.

The rearrangement links TRBV10-3 to TRBJ2-3; 8 bases fit TRBD1. The length of the CDR3 is 16 residues. J gave up 5 bases and V 0 bases, and 7 bases lay outside the gene matches. The germline V gene has CDR1 ENHRY and CDR2 SYGVKD. This CDR3 is CAISESKGQEVDTQYF. In DNA form, the CDR3 reads TGTGCCATCAGTGAGTCCAAGGGACAGGAGGTAGATACGCAGTATTTT.

The rearrangement links TRBV11-2 to TRBJ1-5, with D unresolved. Germline V lookup: CDR1 SGHAT, CDR2 FQNNGV. The V and J ends lost 0 bases and 2 bases respectively, with 5 bases between them. This CDR3 is built from 14 residues. The CDR3 region has the DNA TGTGCCAGCAGCTTAGATGCGGGCAATCAGCCCCAGCATTTT. It encodes CASSLDAGNQPQHF.

The chain carries TRBV10-3 and TRBJ1-1; D is perhaps TRBD1 (6 bases). CDR1 ENHRY and CDR2 SYGVKD come from the germline V gene. The CDR3 spans 14 residues. Deletions cut 6 bases from V and 1 base from J, with 12 bases between. The CDR3 here is CAISPGQGNTEAFF. In nucleotides, the CDR3 is TGTGCCATCAGCCCGGGACAAGGGAACACTGAAGCTTTCTTT.

The chain combines TRBV29-1 with TRBJ1-4, with 7 bases identical to TRBD1. Trimming cost V 4 bases and J 8 bases; bases outside gene matches: 7. Germline V gene data show CDR1 as SQVTM and CDR2 as ANQGSEA. There are 13 residues in the CDR3. The CDR3 reads CSVARQGEEKLFF. The DNA for the CDR3 is TGCAGCGTTGCTCGTCAGGGGGAAGAAAAACTGTTTTTT.